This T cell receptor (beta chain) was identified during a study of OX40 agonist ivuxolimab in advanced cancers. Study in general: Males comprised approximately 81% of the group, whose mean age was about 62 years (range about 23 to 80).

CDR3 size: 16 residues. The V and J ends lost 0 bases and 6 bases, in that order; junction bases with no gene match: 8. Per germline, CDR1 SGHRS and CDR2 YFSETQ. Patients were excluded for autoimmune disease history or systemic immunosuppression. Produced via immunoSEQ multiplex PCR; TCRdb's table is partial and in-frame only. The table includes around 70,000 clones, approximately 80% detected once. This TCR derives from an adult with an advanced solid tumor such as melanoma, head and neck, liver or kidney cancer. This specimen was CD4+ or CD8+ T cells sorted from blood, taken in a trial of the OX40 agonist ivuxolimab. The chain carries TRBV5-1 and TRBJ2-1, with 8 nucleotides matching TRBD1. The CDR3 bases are TGCGCCAGCAGCTTGGGTCAGGGGGCGAAAAGCAATGAGCAGTTCTTC. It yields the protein CASSLGQGAKSNEQFF. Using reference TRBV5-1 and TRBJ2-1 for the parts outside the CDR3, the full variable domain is KAGVTQTPRYLIKTRGQQVTLSCSPISGHRSVSWYQQTPGQGLQFLFEYFSETQRNKGNFPGRFSGRQFSNSRSEMNVSTLELGDSALYLCASSLGQGAKSNEQFFGPGTRLTVL.